These 27 T cell receptor beta chains share one sample of origin, sequenced in a study of response to subunit inactivated influenza vaccine. Each CDR3 protein gets one entry after TCRdb re-called the RT-PCR reads with MiXCR. Among hundreds of thousands of distinct CDR3 sequences listed, 13% to 15% were seen once. This material consisted of PBMCs from blood, taken around 14 days before vaccination. The receptor source for this set is a man aged 50 to 60 who received an inactivated influenza vaccine.

The genes are TRBV4-1 and TRBJ2-1, with D possibly being TRBD2 (7 bases). The CDR3 is 17 residues long. V dropped 2 bases and J dropped 0 bases, with 14 bases sitting between them. CDR1 is MGHRA and CDR2 is YSYEKL in the germline V gene. CDR3 nucleotides: TGCGCCAGCAGCCAAAGGGTAGGGGGGGGCTCCTACAATGAGCAGTTCTTC. Its protein is CASSQRVGGGSYNEQFF.

This clonotype was picked up one time. The DNA of the CDR3 is TGTGCCAGCAGCCCTCTTGTGAGGGACTCCTACGAGCAGTACTTC. Protein sequence: CASSPLVRDSYEQYF. The chain combines TRBV14 with TRBJ2-7, with a tentative D call TRBD2 (5 bases). Germline-derived CDR1 and CDR2 are SGHDN and FVKESK. V was trimmed by 4 bases and J by 0 bases, leaving 13 bases between them. The CDR3 runs to 15 residues.

In this sample, this clonotype turned up a few times. The chain recombines TRBV20-1 with TRBJ2-1; TRBD2 matches 10 bases. Germline V gene sequence: CDR1 DFQATT, CDR2 SNEGSKA (reference sequence). The CDR3 loop spans 14 amino acids. J was trimmed by 6 bases and V by 3 bases; bases with no gene match: 5. The CDR3 spells CSASGLAVSNEQFF. Written as DNA, the CDR3 is TGCAGTGCTAGTGGACTAGCGGTTTCCAATGAGCAGTTCTTC.

This clonotype was seen a few times. This sequence joins TRBV20-1 and TRBJ2-3, with TRBD2 matching 10 bases. Germline V gene sequence: CDR1 DFQATT, CDR2 SNEGSKA (reference sequence). The CDR3 has 14 residues. Unmatched junction bases numbered 9, after V lost 6 bases and J lost 6 bases. CDR3 DNA: TGCAGTGCCAATGAGCGGGGGGGTGCGGATACGCAGTATTTT. It specifies CSANERGGADTQYF.

The chain employs TRBV15 and TRBJ2-7; tentative D call: TRBD1 (5 bases). Germline V gives CDR1 LNHNV, CDR2 YYDKDF (reference sequence). The germline V and J ends were trimmed by 6 bases and 2 bases, with 11 bases remaining between them. The CDR3 length is 13 residues. The CDR3 region has the DNA TGTGCCACCAGGAAAGACAGTACCTACGAGCAGTACTTC. Protein product: CATRKDSTYEQYF.

This clonotype has a count of ten or more. The genes are TRBV5-1 and TRBJ2-1, with TRBD2 matching 8 bases. There are 18 residues in the CDR3. CDR1 SGHRS and CDR2 YFSETQ come from the germline V gene. V dropped 0 bases and J dropped 4; count of bases not matched to a gene: 12. The CDR3 is CASSLARASGPLYNEQFF. The CDR3 DNA follows: TGCGCCAGCAGCTTGGCTCGGGCTAGCGGGCCCCTGTACAATGAGCAGTTCTTC.

The V call is TRBV25-1, the J call TRBJ1-6; 9 bases are shared with TRBD1. CDR3 length: 17 amino acids. With 3 bases clipped from V and 10 bases from J, the junction kept 13 bases outside the gene matches. CDR1 is MGHDK and CDR2 is SYGVNS in the germline V gene. CDR3 amino acids: CASSETRTGVIRSPLHF. CDR3 sequence (DNA): TGTGCCAGCAGTGAGACTAGGACAGGGGTAATTAGGTCACCCCTCCACTTT.

The chain carries TRBV6-1 and TRBJ1-1; TRBD1 matches 7 bases. V shed 5 bases, J shed 7 bases, and the junction held 13 bases outside the gene matches. Germline CDR1 reads MNHNS; CDR2 reads SASEGT. The CDR3 extends over 15 amino acids. This chain's CDR3 is CASSLIGTVPYEAFF. CDR3 sequence (DNA): TGTGCCAGCAGTCTTATAGGGACAGTACCTTATGAAGCTTTCTTT.

The V gene is TRBV30, the J gene TRBJ1-2; 8 bases match TRBD1. The CDR3 spans 16 residues. J gave up 3 bases and V 3 bases, and 12 bases lay outside the gene matches. In germline, CDR1 is GTSNPN, CDR2 SVGIG (reference sequence). This chain's CDR3 is CAWSRQGASMDYGYTF. The CDR3 DNA is TGTGCCTGGAGCAGGCAGGGGGCTAGTATGGACTATGGCTACACCTTC.

In its sample, this clonotype was seen a few times. The chain has TRBV12-3 or TRBV12-4 and TRBJ1-5; D is unclear. The CDR3 is 13 residues long. V lost 4 bases to trimming and J lost 4 bases, with 8 bases between them. DNA for the CDR3: TGTGCCAGCAGTTATACGGATAATCAGCCCCAGCATTTT. The encoded protein is CASSYTDNQPQHF.

This clonotype has only a few counts. V gene TRBV5-1 combines with J gene TRBJ2-7; possibly TRBD1 for D (6 bases). V was shortened by 4 bases and J by 1 base, with 9 bases between the two germline ends. Germline V gene sequence: CDR1 SGHRS, CDR2 YFSETQ. The CDR3 covers 13 residues. This CDR3 is CASSTGQSYEQYF. In DNA, the CDR3 is TGCGCCAGCAGCACGGGACAATCCTACGAGCAGTACTTC.

CDR3: CASSPGQGDNSPLHF. The CDR3 DNA follows: TGTGCCAGCTCACCCGGACAGGGCGACAATTCACCCCTCCACTTT. The chain employs TRBV18 and TRBJ1-6, with 8 bases lining up with TRBD1. The germline V gene has CDR1 KGHSH and CDR2 LQKENI. The CDR3 loop spans 15 amino acids. The ends lost 3 bases at V and 7 bases at J; junction bases unmatched: 5.

The rearrangement uses TRBV10-3 and TRBJ1-5; D call uncertain. Germline V gene lookup returns CDR1 ENHRY and CDR2 SYGVKD. V shed 2 bases and J shed 6 bases, with 8 bases lying between them. This CDR3 region has 13 residues. This CDR3 reads CAISEIGRQPQHF. Here the CDR3 DNA reads TGTGCCATCAGTGAGATTGGGCGTCAGCCCCAGCATTTT.

A few counts support this clonotype. A junction end diverges from the germline sequence, so it may reflect a read error. The chain carries TRBV12-3 or TRBV12-4 and TRBJ2-5, with TRBD1 identical over 7 bases. The CDR3 extends over 12 amino acids. The CDR3 sequence: CASSETGVAAGF. The CDR3 DNA follows: TGTGCCAGCAGTGAAACAGGGGTGGCCGCCGGCTTC.

This sequence joins TRBV5-6 and TRBJ2-7; D may be TRBD1 or TRBD2 (6 bases each). Per germline, CDR1 SGHDT and CDR2 YYEEEE. The germline V and J ends were trimmed by 2 bases and 3 bases, with 9 bases remaining between them. This CDR3 is 13 amino acids long. The CDR3 region has the DNA TGTGCCAGCAGCTTCAGGGGAGGCTACGAGCAGTACTTC. This sequence encodes CASSFRGGYEQYF.

The genes are TRBV4-2 and TRBJ2-5; TRBD2 agrees at 11 bases. V trimming: 4 bases; J trimming: 2 bases; junction bases outside the gene matches: 6. Germline CDR1 and CDR2: LGHNA and YNFKEQ. The CDR3 extends over 16 amino acids. The CDR3 loop is CASSPSASGGQETQYF. For the CDR3, the DNA is TGTGCCAGCAGCCCGTCTGCTAGCGGGGGGCAAGAGACCCAGTACTTC.

V is TRBV6-5 and J is TRBJ1-2, with no clear D. Germline CDR1 MNHEY, CDR2 SVGAGI. The CDR3 consists of 14 residues. Trimming removed 0 bases at V and 3 bases at J, with 8 bases between. The CDR3 coding sequence is TGTGCCAGCAGTTACTCGTACTCGGACTATGGCTACACCTTC. Translation: CASSYSYSDYGYTF.

This clonotype has a handful of counts. V and J are TRBV10-3 and TRBJ2-7, with D possibly being TRBD2 (6 bases). CDR1 is ENHRY and CDR2 is SYGVKD in the germline V gene. Trimming took off 4 bases at V and 0 bases at J, with 13 bases between the two ends. CDR3 length equals 15 residues. The CDR3 nucleotides are TGTGCCATCAGTGGGGCGGGACCAAGCTCCTACGAGCAGTACTTC. Protein sequence: CAISGAGPSSYEQYF.

This clonotype was found a few times. This chain connects TRBV28 to TRBJ2-7; 7 bases map to TRBD2. CDR3 length: 15 residues. Unmatched junction bases numbered 8, after V lost 2 bases and J lost 4 bases. Germline-derived CDR1 and CDR2 are MDHEN and SYDVKM. The CDR3 spells CASSLGGGLGYEQYF. In DNA form, the CDR3 reads TGTGCCAGCAGTTTAGGGGGAGGGTTGGGGTACGAGCAGTACTTC. Complete variable domain (other parts from reference TRBV28 and TRBJ2-7): DVKVTQSSRYLVKRTGEKVFLECVQDMDHENMFWYRQDPGLGLRLIYFSYDVKMKEKGDIPEGYSVSREKKERFSLILESASTNQTSMYLCASSLGGGLGYEQYFGPGTRLTVT.

The sample holds many counts of this clonotype. The chain uses TRBV6-2 or TRBV6-3 and TRBJ2-5; D is undetermined. Germline CDR1 is MNHEY and CDR2 is SVGEGT. Trimming took off 0 bases at V and 1 base at J, with 6 bases between the two ends. The CDR3 extends over 14 amino acids. The CDR3 bases are TGTGCCAGCAGTTACTCAGCGATCCAAGAGACCCAGTACTTC. Protein: CASSYSAIQETQYF.

A few counts support this clonotype. The J gene is TRBJ1-5, the V gene TRBV5-5; D gene uncertain. Trimming removed 0 bases at V and 0 bases at J, with 7 bases between. The CDR3 is 15 amino acids. The germline gives CDR1 SGHKS, CDR2 YYEKEE (reference sequence). The CDR3 region is CASSLEAYSNQPQHF. The CDR3 DNA is TGTGCCAGCAGCTTGGAGGCATATAGCAATCAGCCCCAGCATTTT.

The chain is built from TRBV5-1 and TRBJ2-6; D is possibly TRBD1 (5 bases). V dropped 1 base and J dropped 1 base, with 21 bases sitting between them. This CDR3 has 20 residues. In germline, CDR1 is SGHRS, CDR2 YFSETQ. DNA of the CDR3: TGCGCCAGCAGCTTGAAAAGCCAGAAACAGGCGACATCTGGGGCCAACGTCCTGACTTTC. Translating gives CASSLKSQKQATSGANVLTF. The full variable domain, in which reference TRBV5-1 and TRBJ2-6 provide the parts outside the CDR3, is KAGVTQTPRYLIKTRGQQVTLSCSPISGHRSVSWYQQTPGQGLQFLFEYFSETQRNKGNFPGRFSGRQFSNSRSEMNVSTLELGDSALYLCASSLKSQKQATSGANVLTFGAGSRLTVL.

This clonotype was observed a handful of times. The V call is TRBV7-2, the J call TRBJ2-1; 9 positions agree with TRBD2. The CDR3 has 16 residues. Trimming took 0 bases from V and 9 from J; bases not matched to a gene: 9. From germline, CDR1 is SGHTA and CDR2 FQGNSA. In DNA, the CDR3 is TGTGCCAGCAGCTTAGCGGGTAGCGGGAGAGTGCGTGAGCAGTTCTTC. Translation gives CASSLAGSGRVREQFF.

The rearrangement links TRBV4-1 to TRBJ1-1; unclear D gene. The CDR3 contains 16 residues. The germline gives CDR1 MGHRA, CDR2 YSYEKL. V lost 4 bases and J lost 0, with 15 bases in between. Here the CDR3 reads CASSPLEGLMNTEAFF. The CDR3 nucleotides are TGCGCCAGCAGCCCGTTGGAGGGATTAATGAACACTGAAGCTTTCTTT.

This clonotype came up a few times. This sequence joins TRBV10-2 and TRBJ2-5; TRBD1 matches at 7 bases. The J segment lost 0 bases and the V segment lost 10 bases, leaving 14 bases of the junction unmatched. This CDR3 is 16 amino acids long. Germline loops: CDR1 WSHSY, CDR2 SAAADI. As DNA, the CDR3 is TGCGCCACCATCCCGAGAGGGACAGCGGACCAAGAGACCCAGTACTTC. This sequence encodes CATIPRGTADQETQYF.

V gene TRBV18 combines with J gene TRBJ2-2; D gene ambiguous. The CDR3 extends over 16 amino acids. V lost 1 base and J lost 1, with 10 bases in between. Germline loops: CDR1 KGHSH, CDR2 LQKENI. For the CDR3, the DNA is TGTGCCAGCTCACCACGCCGGAGCGTGAACACCGGGGAGCTGTTTTTT. This translates into CASSPRRSVNTGELFF.

This clonotype occurred a few times. This chain connects TRBV29-1 to TRBJ2-3, with D possibly TRBD1 on 5 matching bases. V lost 4 bases, J lost 4 bases, and 12 bases lay in between. Germline values: CDR1 SQVTM, CDR2 ANQGSEA. This CDR3 spans 13 amino acids. The CDR3 bases are TGCAGCGTTGGGCAGGTAGGGGCAGATACGCAGTATTTT. Translation gives CSVGQVGADTQYF.